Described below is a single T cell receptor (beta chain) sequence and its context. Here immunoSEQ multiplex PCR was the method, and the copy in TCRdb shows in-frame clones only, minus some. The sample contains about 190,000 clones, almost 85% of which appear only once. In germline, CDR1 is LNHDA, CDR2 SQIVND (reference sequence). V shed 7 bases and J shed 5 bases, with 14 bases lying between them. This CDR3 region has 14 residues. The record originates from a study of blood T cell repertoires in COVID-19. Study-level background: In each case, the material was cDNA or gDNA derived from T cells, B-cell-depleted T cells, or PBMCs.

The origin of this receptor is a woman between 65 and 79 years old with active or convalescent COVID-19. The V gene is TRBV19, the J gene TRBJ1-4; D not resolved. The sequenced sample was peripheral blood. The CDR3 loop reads CASTGWEKNEKLFF. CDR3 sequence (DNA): TGTGCCAGTACGGGGTGGGAGAAAAATGAAAAACTGTTTTTT.